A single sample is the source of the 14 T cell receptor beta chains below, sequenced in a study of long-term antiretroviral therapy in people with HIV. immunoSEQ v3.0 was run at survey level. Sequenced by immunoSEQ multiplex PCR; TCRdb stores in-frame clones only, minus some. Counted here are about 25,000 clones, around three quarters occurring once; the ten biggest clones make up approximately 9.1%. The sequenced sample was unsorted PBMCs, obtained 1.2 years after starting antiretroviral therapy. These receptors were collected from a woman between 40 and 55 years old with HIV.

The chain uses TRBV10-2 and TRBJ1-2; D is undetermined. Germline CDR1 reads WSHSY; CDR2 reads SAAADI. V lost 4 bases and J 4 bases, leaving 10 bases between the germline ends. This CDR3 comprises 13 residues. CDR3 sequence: CASSVSTGYGYTF. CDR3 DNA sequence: TGCGCCAGCAGTGTTAGTACGGGCTATGGCTACACCTTC.

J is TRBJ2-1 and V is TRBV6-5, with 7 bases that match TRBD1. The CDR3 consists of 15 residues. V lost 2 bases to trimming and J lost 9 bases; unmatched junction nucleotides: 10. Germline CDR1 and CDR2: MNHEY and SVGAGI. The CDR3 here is CASSYQPNRGSEQFF. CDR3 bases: TGTGCCAGCAGTTACCAACCGAACAGGGGAAGTGAGCAGTTCTTC.

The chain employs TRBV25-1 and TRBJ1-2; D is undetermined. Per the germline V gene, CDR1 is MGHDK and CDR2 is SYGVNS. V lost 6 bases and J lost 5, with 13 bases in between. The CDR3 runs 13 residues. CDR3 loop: CASRGSALYGYTF. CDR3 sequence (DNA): TGTGCCAGCAGGGGCTCAGCCCTATATGGCTACACCTTC.

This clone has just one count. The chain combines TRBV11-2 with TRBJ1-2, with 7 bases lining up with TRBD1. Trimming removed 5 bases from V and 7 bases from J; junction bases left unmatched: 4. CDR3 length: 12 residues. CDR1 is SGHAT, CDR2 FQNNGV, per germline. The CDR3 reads CASSPDRAGYTF. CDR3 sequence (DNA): TGTGCCAGCAGCCCCGACAGGGCTGGCTACACCTTC.

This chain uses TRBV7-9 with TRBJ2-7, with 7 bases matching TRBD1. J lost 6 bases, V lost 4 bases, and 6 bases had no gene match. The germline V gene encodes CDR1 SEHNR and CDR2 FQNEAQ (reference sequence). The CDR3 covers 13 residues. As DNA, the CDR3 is TGTGCCAGCAGCTCAGGGGGAGCTACCGAGCAGTACTTC. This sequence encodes CASSSGGATEQYF.

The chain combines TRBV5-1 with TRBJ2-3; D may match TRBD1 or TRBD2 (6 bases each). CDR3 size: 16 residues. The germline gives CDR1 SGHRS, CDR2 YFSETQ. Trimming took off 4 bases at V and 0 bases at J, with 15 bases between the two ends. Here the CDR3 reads CASSPGAVPSTDTQYF. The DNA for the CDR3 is TGCGCCAGCAGCCCGGGGGCGGTACCTAGCACAGATACGCAGTATTTT.

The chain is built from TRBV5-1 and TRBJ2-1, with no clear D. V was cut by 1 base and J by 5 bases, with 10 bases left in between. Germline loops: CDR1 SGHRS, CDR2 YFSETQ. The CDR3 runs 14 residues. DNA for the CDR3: TGCGCCAGCAGCTTGTTTGCGGAGAACAATGAGCAGTTCTTC. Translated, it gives CASSLFAENNEQFF.

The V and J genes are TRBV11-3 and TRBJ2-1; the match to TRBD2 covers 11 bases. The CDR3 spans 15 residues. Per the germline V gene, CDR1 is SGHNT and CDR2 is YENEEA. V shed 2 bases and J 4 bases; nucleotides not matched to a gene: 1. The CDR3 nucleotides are TGTGCCAGCAGCTTAACTAGCGGGAGTTACAATGAGCAGTTCTTC. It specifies CASSLTSGSYNEQFF.

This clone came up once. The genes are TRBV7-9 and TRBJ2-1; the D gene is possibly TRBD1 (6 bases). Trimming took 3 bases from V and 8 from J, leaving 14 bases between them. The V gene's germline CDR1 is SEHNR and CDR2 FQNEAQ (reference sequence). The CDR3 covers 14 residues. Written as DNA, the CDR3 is TGTGCCAGCAGCTTCCACAGGGCGTACGATGAGCAGTTCTTC. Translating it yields CASSFHRAYDEQFF.

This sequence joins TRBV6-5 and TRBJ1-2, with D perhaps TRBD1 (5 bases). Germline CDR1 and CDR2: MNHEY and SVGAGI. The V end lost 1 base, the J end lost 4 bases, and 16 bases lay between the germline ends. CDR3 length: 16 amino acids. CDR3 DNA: TGTGCCAGCAGTTACTTACGAACCGGGGGAAGCTATGGCTACACCTTC. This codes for CASSYLRTGGSYGYTF.

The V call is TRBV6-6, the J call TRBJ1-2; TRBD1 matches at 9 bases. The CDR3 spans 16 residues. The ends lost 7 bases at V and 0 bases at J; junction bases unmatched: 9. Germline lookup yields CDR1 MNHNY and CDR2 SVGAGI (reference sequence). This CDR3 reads CASTGTGNFPNYGYTF. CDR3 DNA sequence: TGTGCCAGCACCGGGACAGGGAACTTCCCTAACTATGGCTACACCTTC.

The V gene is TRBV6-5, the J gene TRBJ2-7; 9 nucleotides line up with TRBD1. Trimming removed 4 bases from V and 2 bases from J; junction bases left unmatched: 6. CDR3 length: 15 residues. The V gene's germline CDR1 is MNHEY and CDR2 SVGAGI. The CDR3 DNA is TGTGCCAGCAGTTCAGCGGGACAGGGAACCTACGAGCAGTACTTC. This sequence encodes CASSSAGQGTYEQYF.

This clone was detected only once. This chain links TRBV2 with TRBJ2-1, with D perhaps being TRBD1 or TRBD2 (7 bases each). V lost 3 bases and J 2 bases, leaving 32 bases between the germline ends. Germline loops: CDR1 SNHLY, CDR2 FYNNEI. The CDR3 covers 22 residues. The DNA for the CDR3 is TGTGCCAGCAGTGATGGTGTAGGGGGCCCCCCCCCTCTAGCGGCACCCTACAATGAGCAGTTCTTC. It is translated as CASSDGVGGPPPLAAPYNEQFF.

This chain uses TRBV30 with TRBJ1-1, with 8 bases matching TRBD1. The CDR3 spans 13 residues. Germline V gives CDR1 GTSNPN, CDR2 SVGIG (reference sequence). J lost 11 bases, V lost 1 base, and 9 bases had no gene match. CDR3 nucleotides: TGTGCCTGGAGTGAAGCAGGGGGCTTGGAGGCTTTCTTT. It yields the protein CAWSEAGGLEAFF. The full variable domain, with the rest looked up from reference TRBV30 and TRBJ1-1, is SQTIHQWPATLVQPVGSPLSLECTVEGTSNPNLYWYRQAAGRGLQLLFYSVGIGQISSEVPQNLSASRPQDRQFILSSKKLLLSDSGFYLCAWSEAGGLEAFFGQGTRLTVV.